This T cell receptor beta chain originates from a study of blood T cell repertoires in COVID-19. Study-level information: Sample material is recorded as cDNA or gDNA derived from T cells, B-cell-depleted T cells, or PBMCs.

J lost 13 bases, V lost 5 bases, and 8 bases had no gene match. The CDR3 totals 14 residues. Germline loops: CDR1 MNHEY, CDR2 SVGEGT. TCRdb's copy holds only in-frame clones and misses some; the assay was immunoSEQ multiplex PCR. This table has 95,000 to 150,000 clones, 85% to 90% appearing once. This chain connects TRBV6-2 or TRBV6-3 to TRBJ2-1; 13 bases map to TRBD2. The TCR sequence derives from a man of 80 years or more with active or convalescent COVID-19. The specimen was peripheral blood. CDR3 loop: CASSLGTSGTIQFF. The DNA of the CDR3 is TGTGCCAGCAGTCTCGGGACTAGCGGGACAATTCAGTTCTTC.